This passage covers 2 T cell receptor beta chains from one sample sequenced in a study of cytomegalovirus exposure and HLA in healthy donors. It was with 60 Vbeta and 13 Jbeta primers that the PCR ran. Clones were read by immunoSEQ multiplex PCR, and TCRdb kept only the in-frame ones, dropping some. This sample yields around 39,000 clones, of which around two thirds are seen a single time; around 8.7% belongs to the top ten. Material for sequencing was PBMCs. All receptors come from a human donor in good health.

The gene calls are TRBV5-1 and TRBJ2-7; D perhaps matches TRBD2 (6 bases). CDR3 size: 15 residues. V was trimmed by 4 bases and J by 0 bases, leaving 14 bases between them. The germline gives CDR1 SGHRS, CDR2 YFSETQ. The CDR3 protein is CASSPGTPSSYEQYF. The CDR3, as DNA: TGCGCCAGCAGCCCCGGGACTCCCAGCTCCTACGAGCAGTACTTC.

This sequence joins TRBV4-2 and TRBJ1-1; 9 bases map to TRBD1. The CDR3 has 15 amino acids. Germline values: CDR1 LGHNA, CDR2 YNFKEQ. V trimming: 5 bases; J trimming: 4 bases; junction bases outside the gene matches: 8. This chain's CDR3 is CASSNGQGRSTEAFF. In nucleotides, the CDR3 is TGTGCCAGCAGCAACGGACAGGGGAGGTCCACTGAAGCTTTCTTT.